These 11 T cell receptor beta chains originate from one sample sequenced in a study of early T cells in non-severe SARS-CoV-2 infection. TCRdb called the 5' RACE reads again in MiXCR, with one record for every CDR3 protein. This table holds more than 55,000 distinct CDR3 sequences, 13% found once. Sequences were derived from whole blood, sampled at baseline. Receptors originate from an adult who was a healthcare worker with PCR-confirmed SARS-CoV-2 infection or an uninfected control (not recorded which).

The table lists this clonotype with many counts. V gene TRBV20-1 combines with J gene TRBJ1-6; D gene unclear. The CDR3 runs to 13 residues. V dropped 5 bases and J dropped 11 bases, with 16 bases sitting between them. Germline V lookup: CDR1 DFQATT, CDR2 SNEGSKA (reference sequence). The CDR3 reads CSAPSGNLTPLHF. The DNA of the CDR3 is TGCAGTGCTCCTTCCGGGAACCTCACACCCCTCCACTTT.

This clonotype came up a few times. CDR3 DNA: TGTGCCAGCAGCTTAGCGAGCGGGCCCGTCTCGAGGGAGCAGTACTTC. It is translated as CASSLASGPVSREQYF. This rearrangement joins TRBV7-2 to TRBJ2-7; D is perhaps TRBD2 (6 bases). This CDR3 spans 16 amino acids. Germline CDR1 and CDR2: SGHTA and FQGNSA. V gave up 0 bases and J gave up 7 bases, with 19 bases separating them.

The chain uses TRBV21-1 and TRBJ1-2; the table's D call, TRBD1, has no DNA check behind it. TRBV21-1 is given as a pseudogene. The CDR3 is 19 residues long. Written as DNA, the CDR3 is TGTGCCAGCAGCAAAGCTTCGGGAACAGTACGGGGGAATAACTATGGCTACACCTTC. This sequence encodes CASSKASGTVRGNNYGYTF.

The sample holds many counts of this clonotype. The chain links TRBV9 to TRBJ1-4; the match to TRBD1 covers 7 bases. The germline V gene encodes CDR1 SGDLS and CDR2 YYNGEE. The CDR3 has 16 amino acids. J was trimmed by 5 bases and V by 2 bases; bases with no gene match: 9. The CDR3 loop is CASSVTGEEINEKLFF. The CDR3 region has the DNA TGTGCCAGCAGCGTCACAGGGGAGGAGATAAATGAAAAACTGTTTTTT.

This clonotype ranks as medium-sized. This chain connects TRBV20-1 to TRBJ1-2, with D hard to call. Deletions cut 1 base from V and 8 bases from J, with 17 bases between. This CDR3 is built from 14 residues. CDR1 is DFQATT and CDR2 is SNEGSKA in the germline V gene (reference sequence). Here the CDR3 reads CSARALYGTRGYTF. In DNA form, the CDR3 reads TGCAGTGCTAGAGCTCTCTACGGAACTCGGGGCTACACCTTC.

The J gene is TRBJ2-1, the V gene TRBV7-6; possibly TRBD1 for D (7 bases). The CDR3 contains 14 residues. Germline V lookup: CDR1 SGHVS, CDR2 FNYEAQ. With 4 bases removed from V and 6 bases from J, the gap between germline ends came to 13 bases. Written as DNA, the CDR3 is TGTGCCAGCAGCTCAAGGCAGGGGGGCAATGAGCAGTTCTTC. It yields the protein CASSSRQGGNEQFF.

This chain uses TRBV11-2 with TRBJ2-2; TRBD1 matches 8 bases. This CDR3 contains 16 residues. Losses at the gene ends were 1 base for V and 6 bases for J; bases not matched to a gene: 7. Germline lookup yields CDR1 SGHAT and CDR2 FQNNGV. The CDR3 spells CASSLARTGMPGELFF. CDR3 coding DNA: TGTGCCAGCAGCTTAGCAAGGACAGGGATGCCCGGGGAGCTGTTTTTT.

V usage is TRBV12-3 or TRBV12-4 and J usage is TRBJ2-1; a possible D gene is TRBD2 (5 bases). V gave up 2 bases and J gave up 3 bases, with 11 bases separating them. The CDR3 is 15 amino acids. CDR3 sequence (DNA): TGTGCCAGCAGTTTAAACCAGCGGAGCTACAATGAGCAGTTCTTC. This codes for CASSLNQRSYNEQFF.

This clonotype was seen ten or more times. The chain joins TRBV19 to TRBJ2-3, with D uncertain. The CDR3 extends over 15 amino acids. Trimming cost V 2 bases and J 3 bases, with 12 bases left between them. The germline CDR1 and CDR2 sequences are LNHDA and SQIVND (reference sequence). Here the CDR3 reads CASSITSFATDTQYF. The DNA of the CDR3 is TGTGCCAGTAGTATAACTTCCTTTGCAACAGATACGCAGTATTTT.

The chain couples TRBV7-2 to TRBJ2-5; the D gene is possibly TRBD2 (6 bases). CDR3 length: 12 residues. Germline CDR1 SGHTA, CDR2 FQGNSA. V lost 8 bases and J 5 bases, leaving 12 bases between the germline ends. The CDR3 here is CASWGGEETQYF. CDR3 sequence (DNA): TGTGCCAGCTGGGGCGGGGAGGAGACCCAGTACTTC.

The V call is TRBV7-2, the J call TRBJ2-6; D gene ambiguous. The V gene lost 2 bases and the J gene lost 0 bases, with 5 bases spanning the gap. Germline CDR1 and CDR2: SGHTA and FQGNSA. The CDR3 sequence is 15 residues long. The chain's CDR3 is CASSLQSSGANVLTF. The CDR3 coding sequence is TGTGCCAGCAGCTTACAGAGCTCTGGGGCCAACGTCCTGACTTTC.